A selection of T cell receptor beta chains follows, all from one sample in a study of response to subunit inactivated influenza vaccine. MiXCR was run by TCRdb on the RT-PCR reads, yielding one entry per CDR3 protein. Among some 160,000 distinct CDR3 sequences listed, 9.5% to 13% were seen once. The sample here was non-naive T cells sorted from PBMCs, taken about 6 weeks after vaccination. These receptors came from a man between 50 and 59 years old who received an inactivated influenza vaccine. Both conserved end residues are part of each CDR3. Fields, in order: clone size, V gene, D gene, J gene, CDR3 protein, CDR3 DNA. A D gene is named only where the DNA matches it firmly. Only some rows state a clone size, as once, few, many or a class for expanded clones.

>.|TRBV19|TRBD2|TRBJ2-7
CASSPRLALSSYEQYF
TGTGCCAGTAGTCCCAGACTAGCGTTGAGCTCCTACGAGCAGTACTTC
>many|TRBV28|TRBD2|TRBJ2-3
CASRGTSGRFSTDTQYF
TGTGCCAGCAGGGGGACTAGCGGGAGGTTTAGCACAGATACGCAGTATTTT
>few|TRBV24-1|.|TRBJ2-1
CATSDFGGAGGTNEQFF
TGTGCCACCAGTGATTTTGGCGGAGCGGGCGGAACCAATGAGCAGTTCTTC
>.|TRBV5-1|TRBD1|TRBJ1-3
CASSGGTGGRNTIYF
TGCGCCAGCAGCGGAGGGACAGGGGGTCGAAACACCATATATTTT
>few|TRBV9|.|TRBJ2-2
CASSAGTVGTGELFF
TGTGCCAGCAGCGCCGGGACGGTGGGCACCGGGGAGCTGTTTTTT
>many|TRBV12-3/TRBV12-4|.|TRBJ2-2
CASSLGRGSSTGELFF
TGTGCCAGCAGTTTAGGGAGGGGGTCGAGCACCGGGGAGCTGTTTTTT
>.|TRBV3-1|TRBD2|TRBJ2-1
CASSLTSGRAEQFF
TGTGCCAGCAGTTTGACTAGCGGGAGGGCTGAGCAGTTCTTC
>.|TRBV2|TRBD1|TRBJ1-2
CASRGDSTNYGYTF
TGTGCCAGCAGAGGGGACAGCACTAACTATGGCTACACCTTC
>.|TRBV27|.|TRBJ1-6
CASRTQANSPLHF
TGTGCCAGCAGAACACAGGCAAATTCACCCCTCCACTTT
>many|TRBV5-1|TRBD1|TRBJ2-4
CASSWGTGRDIQYF
TGCGCCAGCAGCTGGGGGACAGGGAGGGACATTCAGTACTTC
>many|TRBV5-4|.|TRBJ1-3
CASSLDRGSGNTIYF
TGTGCCAGCAGCTTGGATCGGGGCTCTGGAAACACCATATATTTT
>.|TRBV7-9|.|TRBJ2-1
CASSLSTGSSYNEQFF
TGTGCCAGCAGCTTGTCTACAGGGAGCTCCTACAATGAGCAGTTCTTC
>.|TRBV6-2/TRBV6-3|TRBD2|TRBJ2-4
CASSYRRLAGLAKNIQYF
TGTGCCAGCAGTTACCGGCGACTAGCGGGTTTAGCCAAAAACATTCAGTACTTC
>few|TRBV11-2|.|TRBJ1-2
CASSLVSRAGVQGSNYGYTF
TGTGCCAGCAGCTTAGTGTCTCGAGCGGGGGTGCAGGGATCAAACTATGGCTACACCTTC
>.|TRBV27|.|TRBJ2-3
CASRTRTPDAKDTQYF
TGTGCCAGCAGGACCCGGACCCCCGATGCCAAAGATACGCAGTATTTT
>.|TRBV5-6|TRBD2|TRBJ2-5
CASSKLAAGTPGREAQYF
TGTGCCAGCAGCAAGCTCGCCGCAGGGACCCCCGGGAGGGAGGCCCAGTACTTC
>.|TRBV11-2|.|TRBJ2-1
CASSLEGASSYNEQFF
TGTGCCAGCAGCTTAGAGGGGGCGAGCTCCTACAATGAGCAGTTCTTC
>many|TRBV12-3/TRBV12-4|.|TRBJ2-1
CASSSGLGNEQFF
TGTGCCAGCAGTTCAGGGTTAGGCAATGAGCAGTTCTTC
>few|TRBV7-2|.|TRBJ1-2
CASSPAGPWGYTF
TGTGCCAGCAGCCCCGCGGGCCCCTGGGGCTACACCTTC
>many|TRBV5-1|.|TRBJ2-4
CASSLERAENIQYF
TGCGCCAGCAGCTTGGAGCGGGCGGAAAACATTCAGTACTTC
>few|TRBV23-1|.|TRBJ2-2
CASRTGRTNTGELFF
TGCGCCAGCAGGACCGGGCGAACGAACACCGGGGAGCTGTTTTTT
>many|TRBV10-3|TRBD1|TRBJ1-2
CAISESPGQVANNYGYTF
TGTGCCATCAGTGAGTCTCCCGGACAGGTCGCTAATAACTATGGCTACACCTTC
>few|TRBV10-3|TRBD1|TRBJ1-2
CAISGGQANTYGYTF
TGTGCCATCAGTGGAGGACAGGCGAACACTTATGGCTACACCTTC
>.|TRBV20-1|.|TRBJ2-7
CSAPSPGGFDEQYF
TGCAGTGCCCCCTCCCCAGGGGGGTTCGACGAGCAGTACTTC
>.|TRBV25-1|TRBD2|TRBJ2-1
CASQAGGGSYNEQFF
TGTGCCTCACAGGCTGGGGGGGGATCCTACAATGAGCAGTTCTTC
>many|TRBV29-1|.|TRBJ1-5
CSASTGAGGNQPQHF
TGCAGCGCCTCGACCGGCGCAGGAGGCAATCAGCCCCAGCATTTT
>few|TRBV6-1|.|TRBJ2-2
CASTGHSTGELFF
TGTGCCAGCACGGGCCATTCCACCGGGGAGCTGTTTTTT
>once|TRBV24-1|.|TRBJ2-5
CATSDYRETQYF
TGTGCCACCAGTGATTACCGCGAGACCCAGTACTTC
>.|TRBV12-3/TRBV12-4|TRBD2|TRBJ2-1
CASSWGGLAYNEQFF
TGTGCCAGCAGTTGGGGGGGACTAGCTTACAATGAGCAGTTCTTC
>.|TRBV5-6|.|TRBJ2-5
CASSYLLRREETQYF
TGTGCCAGCAGCTACCTCCTGCGGCGGGAAGAGACCCAGTACTTC
>many|TRBV28|.|TRBJ1-1
CASSPPGQGEAFF
TGTGCCAGCAGTCCCCCGGGGCAGGGTGAAGCTTTCTTT
>.|TRBV5-1|TRBD1|TRBJ1-5
CASSPGDRGSDQPQHF
TGCGCCAGCAGCCCGGGGGACAGGGGTTCGGATCAGCCCCAGCATTTT
>.|TRBV20-1|TRBD2|TRBJ2-7
CSALGTSGISYEQYF
TGCAGTGCTCTTGGGACTAGCGGGATCTCCTACGAGCAGTACTTC
>.|TRBV6-5|.|TRBJ2-7
CASSYSLPLGSYEQYF
TGTGCCAGCAGTTACTCCTTGCCTCTAGGATCCTACGAGCAGTACTTC
>.|TRBV20-1|TRBD2|TRBJ2-5
CSANSGSSETQYF
TGCAGTGCTAACAGCGGGAGCTCGGAGACCCAGTACTTC
>few|TRBV24-1|TRBD1|TRBJ2-2
CATSDTGGTGELFF
TGTGCCACCAGTGACACAGGGGGAACCGGGGAGCTGTTTTTT
>.|TRBV6-1|.|TRBJ1-5
CASRSGSSQPQHF
TGTGCCAGCAGATCAGGGAGTAGTCAGCCCCAGCATTTT
>.|TRBV27|.|TRBJ1-2
CASSFSGGGGYTF
TGTGCCAGCAGTTTTTCTGGGGGGGGTGGCTACACCTTC
>.|TRBV28|.|TRBJ1-6
CASSFVGLGGRSPLHF
TGTGCCAGCAGTTTTGTAGGGCTCGGGGGACGTTCACCCCTCCACTTT
>many|TRBV20-1|.|TRBJ2-7
CSAPFVGSNEQYF
TGCAGTGCTCCATTTGTAGGGAGCAACGAGCAGTACTTC
>few|TRBV6-1|.|TRBJ2-7
CATKGVRGGYEQYF
TGTGCCACTAAAGGAGTCCGGGGTGGCTACGAGCAGTACTTC
>.|TRBV12-3/TRBV12-4|TRBD1|TRBJ1-4
CASSNGTGANEKLFF
TGTGCCAGCAGCAACGGGACAGGGGCTAATGAAAAACTGTTTTTT
>many|TRBV12-3/TRBV12-4|.|TRBJ1-4
CASSLTGPNEKLFF
TGTGCCAGCAGCCTTACAGGGCCCAATGAAAAACTGTTTTTT
>few|TRBV5-5|.|TRBJ2-1
CASSLAPSVQFF
TGTGCCAGCAGCTTGGCCCCTAGCGTGCAGTTCTTC
>.|TRBV20-1|.|TRBJ2-2
CSARSVISGNTGELFF
TGCAGTGCTAGGTCCGTAATTAGCGGTAACACCGGGGAGCTGTTTTTT
>few|TRBV20-1|.|TRBJ2-5
CSVAGAQETQYF
TGCAGTGTTGCGGGGGCTCAAGAGACCCAGTACTTC
>.|TRBV20-1|TRBD2|TRBJ2-1
CSVQTSVSSYNEQFF
TGCAGTGTCCAGACTAGCGTGAGCTCCTACAATGAGCAGTTCTTC
>.|TRBV19|TRBD1|TRBJ2-2
CASSIPTGYNTGELFF
TGTGCCAGTAGTATCCCGACAGGGTACAATACCGGGGAGCTGTTTTTT
>.|TRBV27|.|TRBJ2-2
CASSFLGANTGELFF
TGTGCCAGCAGTTTCTTAGGCGCGAACACCGGGGAGCTGTTTTTT
>.|TRBV3-1|TRBD2|TRBJ2-1
CASSQEPGLAGFQSSYNEQFF
TGTGCCAGCAGCCAAGAGCCCGGACTAGCGGGATTCCAAAGCTCCTACAATGAGCAGTTCTTC
>many|TRBV12-3/TRBV12-4|TRBD2|TRBJ2-1
CASSPRILAGYNEQFF
TGTGCCAGCAGTCCTCGGATATTAGCGGGGTACAATGAGCAGTTCTTC
>.|TRBV4-2|.|TRBJ1-2
CASSPTVRAGRGYTF
TGTGCCAGCAGCCCGACAGTCCGGGCAGGCCGCGGCTACACCTTC
>few|TRBV7-2|.|TRBJ2-2
CASSFSLDGELFF
TGTGCCAGCAGCTTTTCGCTGGACGGGGAGCTGTTTTTT
>few|TRBV14|.|TRBJ1-6
CASSQKLNSPLHF
TGTGCCAGCAGCCAAAAGTTAAATTCACCCCTCCACTTT
>.|TRBV18|TRBD1|TRBJ2-7
CASSRRDRYSYEQYF
TGTGCCAGCTCCCGACGGGACAGATATTCCTACGAGCAGTACTTC
>.|TRBV27|TRBD1|TRBJ2-3
CASSWGQGLRTQYF
TGTGCCAGCAGTTGGGGACAGGGTCTACGAACGCAGTATTTT
>few|TRBV7-2|TRBD2|TRBJ2-3
CASSLAVGGRVADTQYF
TGTGCCAGCAGCTTAGCGGTAGGCGGGAGGGTGGCAGATACGCAGTATTTT
>many|TRBV12-3/TRBV12-4|.|TRBJ1-5
CASREQTSNQPQHF
TGTGCCAGCAGAGAACAGACTAGCAATCAGCCCCAGCATTTT
>.|TRBV6-2/TRBV6-3|.|TRBJ2-1
CATAPRGGFSYNEQFF
TGTGCCACAGCGCCCAGGGGGGGGTTCTCCTACAATGAGCAGTTCTTC
>many|TRBV7-2|TRBD1|TRBJ1-5
CASSLAPTGTGQPQHF
TGTGCCAGCAGCTTAGCGCCGACAGGGACTGGCCAGCCCCAGCATTTT